This T cell receptor beta chain derives from a study of glioma-infiltrating T cells after dendritic cell vaccination. V was clipped by 3 bases and J by 0 bases; unmatched bases: 5. This CDR3 has 16 amino acids. Germline values: CDR1 LNHDA, CDR2 SQIVND (reference sequence). This clone was seen once. Measured with immunoSEQ multiplex PCR; TCRdb has only the in-frame clones, and not every one. The profile shows tens of thousands of clones, roughly 89% of them singletons. The chain joins TRBV19 to TRBJ2-3; 8 nucleotides agree with TRBD2. Sequenced material: blood, taken before dendritic cell vaccination. This clonotype was obtained from a human donor with glioblastoma. The CDR3 DNA sequence: TGTGCCAGTAGTATTCAAGCGGGGGTTAGCACAGATACGCAGTATTTT. Protein product: CASSIQAGVSTDTQYF.